The clone carrying this T cell receptor beta chain was seen only a few times. Antigen unknown. This CDR3 region has 14 residues. Trimming took off 8 bases at V and 5 bases at J, with 18 bases between the two ends. Per the germline V gene, CDR1 is MNHEY and CDR2 is SVGAGI. The sample belongs to a study of cytomegalovirus exposure and HLA in healthy donors. Study-level findings and limits: Researchers reported in a later analysis that common viral pathogens appeared linked to several top clusters. According to an earlier analysis, most TCR beta V segments yielded productive rearrangements about 87% or about 30% of the time. From TCR beta sequences, most subjects' HLA-A and HLA-B alleles were reportedly predicted accurately. Researchers left out some V segments, among them TRBV6-2 and TRBV6-3, as indistinguishable.

The PCR used 60 Vbeta and 13 Jbeta primers. Sequencing was performed with immunoSEQ multiplex PCR; in TCRdb, only in-frame clones are kept and a portion is missing. The data show tens of thousands of clones, about four fifths seen once. The sample was PBMCs. The receptor's source is a man in his forties in good health and CMV-seronegative. This chain uses TRBV6-5 with TRBJ1-1; TRBD1 is a possible D gene (5 bases). CDR3 sequence: CASYPGAWRTEAFF. CDR3 sequence (DNA): TGTGCCAGCTATCCTGGGGCTTGGCGAACTGAAGCTTTCTTT.